This TCR beta chain is drawn from a study of CD8 T cells in Susac syndrome. The sequenced target, TCR beta, came from blood CD8+ and CD4+ T cells. Healthy donors constituted the control group, matched for age and sex. Negative isolation was applied to CD8+ and CD4+ T cells, and FACS enrichment was applied to TEMRA cells. With random hexamers, reverse transcription was performed on about 0.5 to 1 ug of RNA. Via MiXCR, TCRdb re-called the immunoSEQ multiplex PCR reads, giving one row per CDR3 protein. The sample contains 100,000 to 150,000 distinct CDR3 sequences, roughly 95% of which appear only once. V shed 2 bases and J shed 9 bases, with 8 bases lying between them. Germline V lookup: CDR1 DFQATT, CDR2 SNEGSKA (reference sequence). The CDR3 sequence is 11 residues long.

The genes are TRBV20-1 and TRBJ2-1, with D hard to call. This receptor was taken from a human donor in good health. The material sequenced was CD4+ T cells from PBMCs. CDR3 in DNA: TGCAGTGCTAGACGGCAGGTTGAGCAGTTCTTC. It translates to CSARRQVEQFF.